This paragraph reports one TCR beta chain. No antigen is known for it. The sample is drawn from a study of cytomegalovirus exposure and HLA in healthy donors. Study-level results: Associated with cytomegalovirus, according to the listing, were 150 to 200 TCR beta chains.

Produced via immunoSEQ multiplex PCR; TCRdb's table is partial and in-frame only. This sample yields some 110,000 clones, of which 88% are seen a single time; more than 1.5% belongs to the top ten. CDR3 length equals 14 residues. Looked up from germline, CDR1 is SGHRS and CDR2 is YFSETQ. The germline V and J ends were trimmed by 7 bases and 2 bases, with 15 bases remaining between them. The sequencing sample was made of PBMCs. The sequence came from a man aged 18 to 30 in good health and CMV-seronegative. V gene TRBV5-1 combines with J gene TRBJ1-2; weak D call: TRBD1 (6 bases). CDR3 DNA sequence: TGCGCCAGCCGTCTGTTCGGGACAAACTATGGCTACACCTTC. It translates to CASRLFGTNYGYTF.